This T cell receptor (beta chain) was obtained from a study of blood T cells in healthy people across ages. The use of a sample-barcoded 5' primer and a J-beta primer mix characterized a second PCR of roughly 6 to 12 cycles. TCRdb recomputed calls from the 5' RACE reads with MiXCR, one row per CDR3 protein. Counted here are hundreds of thousands of distinct CDR3 sequences, around 21% occurring once; the ten biggest clones make up 3.5% to 4%. The germline V gene has CDR1 DFQATT and CDR2 SNEGSKA (reference sequence). This CDR3 contains 14 residues. It was around 10 milliliters of peripheral blood that were drawn from each donor.

The chain links TRBV20-1 to TRBJ2-5; 9 nucleotides match TRBD1. The closer fit of TRBJ2-1 to the DNA end suggests the J call may be wrong. The sequence was obtained from a man aged 65 to 85 in good health. The sample was blood. CDR3 amino acids: CSATRDRVLNEQFF. Here the CDR3 DNA reads TGCAGTGCTACCCGGGACAGGGTATTGAATGAGCAGTTCTTC.